This TCR beta chain came from a study of T cell changes during pregnancy in multiple sclerosis (dated by TCRdb to between 2018 and 2021). For the study in its entirety: The study examined how the T cell repertoire changed over the course of pregnancy in women with multiple sclerosis.

Notes on this clone: Its binding antigen is unknown. Base qualities are not at hand, and no much larger clone is one base apart.

Libraries were constructed by the immunoSEQ multiplex PCR assay. In its TCRdb copy, this immuneACCESS table keeps in-frame sequences only and misses some clones. Where compared with another copy, unresolved V genes explain less than half of these, and the others have no known cause. Within this sample are under 15,000 clones, with roughly nine tenths of them counted one time only. The top ten hold approximately 15% of the sample. The clonotype originates from a female donor in good health, enrolled as a control in a pregnancy study. The sample in question was CD8+ T cells from peripheral blood mononuclear cells, obtained in the second trimester of pregnancy.

The CDR3 corresponds to CASSLNPGQGYTF. The nucleotide sequence reads as follows: TGTGCCAGCAGTTTAAATCCAGGGCAGGGCTACACCTTC. Recombination joined TRBV27 with TRBJ1-2; TRBD1 is a possible D gene, resting on 5 matching bases. Trimming costs V 2 bases and J 8 bases, and their ends lie 12 bases apart. Inclusive of the bounding cysteine and phenylalanine, the CDR3 is 13 residues long. Only CDR3 DNA is held: 39 bases, read in frame from base 1. Taken from the germline V gene (reference sequence), the CDR1 and CDR2 loops are MNHEY and SMNVEV.